The T cell receptor (beta chain) described here comes from a study of cytomegalovirus exposure and HLA in healthy donors. Findings and limits, study-wide: It was reported that the classifier diagnosed cytomegalovirus status with high specificity and sensitivity in both the original and validation cohorts.

Comment on this clone: Its antigen is unidentified.

This CDR3 is 14 amino acids long. Trimming removed 2 bases from V and 0 bases from J, with 8 bases in between. Germline CDR1 reads SGHRS; CDR2 reads YFSETQ. The PCR used 60 Vbeta and 13 Jbeta primers. Here immunoSEQ multiplex PCR was the method, and the copy in TCRdb shows in-frame clones only, minus some. Of around 30,000 clones in the sample, approximately 61% were seen once. Sequenced: PBMCs. This rearrangement joins TRBV5-1 to TRBJ1-2; D is undetermined. The receptor was isolated from a middle-aged man in good health and CMV-seropositive. The CDR3 here is CASSFSRTNYGYTF. In DNA, the CDR3 is TGCGCCAGCAGCTTCTCTAGGACTAACTATGGCTACACCTTC.